This entry describes one T cell receptor beta chain. What it binds is not known. This sample is drawn from a study of cytomegalovirus exposure and HLA in healthy donors. The germline V gene has CDR1 MNHEY and CDR2 SMNVEV (reference sequence). This CDR3 region has 15 residues. V was trimmed by 0 bases and J by 2 bases, leaving 11 bases between them. Study-level results: Later analysis reportedly placed an Asian-associated ancestry cluster below the roughly 690-donor mean in N-insertions.

Use of 60 Vbeta and 13 Jbeta primers characterized the PCR. Some clones are missing from TCRdb's copy, which holds only in-frame ones; the method was immunoSEQ multiplex PCR. The table records about 200,000 clones, roughly 80% of them present only once. The sequence came from a male donor in good health and CMV-seropositive. Sequences were obtained from PBMCs. The chain combines TRBV27 with TRBJ2-7, with D possibly TRBD1 on 5 matching bases. CDR3 sequence reads: CASSLSQGVPYEQYF. CDR3 nucleotide sequence: TGTGCCAGCAGTTTATCCCAGGGTGTTCCCTACGAGCAGTACTTC.